The clone carrying this T cell receptor beta chain has more than one count but fewer than ten. Its target is not known. The data belong to a study of CD8 T cells in ankylosing spondylitis. General study points: In ankylosing spondylitis blood, a motif of seven to nine highly homologous TCR beta variants appeared characteristic. Existing reports had already noted some motif variants in reactive arthritis synovial fluid and blood.

Trimming cost V 4 bases and J 5 bases; bases outside gene matches: 7. In germline, CDR1 is SGHTA, CDR2 FQGNSA. The CDR3 is made up of 16 amino acids. TCR beta libraries were made by quantitative 5'-RACE with molecular barcodes. From the 5' RACE reads, TCRdb called clonotypes with MiXCR, one entry per CDR3 protein. The sample records about 840,000 distinct CDR3 sequences, 12% being singletons. Sequenced material: blood, either unsorted or a sorted T cell fraction (not recorded which). The chain carries TRBV7-2 and TRBJ2-5; 13 nucleotides align to TRBD2. This clonotype originated in a male donor with ankylosing spondylitis. Here the CDR3 reads CASSSQGLAGEETQYF. The CDR3 DNA follows: TGTGCCAGCAGCTCACAAGGACTAGCGGGAGAGGAGACCCAGTACTTC. Using reference TRBV7-2 and TRBJ2-5 for the parts outside the CDR3, the full variable domain is GAGVSQSPSNKVTEKGKDVELRCDPISGHTALYWYRQSLGQGLEFLIYFQGNSAPDKSGLPSDRFSAERTGGSVSTLTIQRTQQEDSAVYLCASSSQGLAGEETQYFGPGTRLLVL.